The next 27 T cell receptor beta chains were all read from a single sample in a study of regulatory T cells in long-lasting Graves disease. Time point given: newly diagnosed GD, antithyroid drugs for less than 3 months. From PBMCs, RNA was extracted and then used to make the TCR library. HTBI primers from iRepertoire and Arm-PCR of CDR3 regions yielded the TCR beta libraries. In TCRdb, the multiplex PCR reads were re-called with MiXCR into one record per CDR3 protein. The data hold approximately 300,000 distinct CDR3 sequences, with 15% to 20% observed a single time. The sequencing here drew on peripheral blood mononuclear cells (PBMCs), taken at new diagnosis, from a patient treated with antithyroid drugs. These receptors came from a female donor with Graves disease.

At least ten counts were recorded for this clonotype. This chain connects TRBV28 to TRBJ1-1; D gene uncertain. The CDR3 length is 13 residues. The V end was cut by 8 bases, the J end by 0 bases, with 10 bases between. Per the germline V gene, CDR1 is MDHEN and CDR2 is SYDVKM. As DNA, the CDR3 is TGTGCCAGCCTCGCGGACGTGAACACTGAAGCTTTCTTT. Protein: CASLADVNTEAFF.

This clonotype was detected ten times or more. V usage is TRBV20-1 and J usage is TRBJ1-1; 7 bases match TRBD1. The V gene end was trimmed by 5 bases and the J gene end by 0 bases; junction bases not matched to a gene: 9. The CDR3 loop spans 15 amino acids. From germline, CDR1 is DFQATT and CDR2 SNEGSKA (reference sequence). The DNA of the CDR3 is TGCAGTGCTCCATCAACCGGGACAGTGAACACTGAAGCTTTCTTT. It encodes CSAPSTGTVNTEAFF.

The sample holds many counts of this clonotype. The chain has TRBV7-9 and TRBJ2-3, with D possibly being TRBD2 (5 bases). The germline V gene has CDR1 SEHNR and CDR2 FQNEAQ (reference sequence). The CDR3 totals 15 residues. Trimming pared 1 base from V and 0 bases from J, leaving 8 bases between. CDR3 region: CASSLEGGSTDTQYF. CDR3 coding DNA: TGTGCCAGCAGCTTAGAAGGCGGGAGCACAGATACGCAGTATTTT.

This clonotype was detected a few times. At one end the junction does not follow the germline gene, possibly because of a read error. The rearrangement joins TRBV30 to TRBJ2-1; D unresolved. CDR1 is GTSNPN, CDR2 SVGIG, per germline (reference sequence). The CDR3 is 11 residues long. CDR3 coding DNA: TGTACCTGGAGTGTACAGTCTGAGCAGTTCTTC. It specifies CTWSVQSEQFF.

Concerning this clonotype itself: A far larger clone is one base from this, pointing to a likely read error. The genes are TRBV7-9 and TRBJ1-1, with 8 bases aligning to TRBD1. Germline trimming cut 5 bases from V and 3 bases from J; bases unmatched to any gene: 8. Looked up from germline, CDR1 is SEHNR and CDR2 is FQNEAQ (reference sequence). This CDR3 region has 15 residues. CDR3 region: CASSPRQGMDTEAFF. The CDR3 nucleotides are TGTGCCAGCAGCCCGAGACAGGGGATGGACACTGAAGCTTTCTTT.

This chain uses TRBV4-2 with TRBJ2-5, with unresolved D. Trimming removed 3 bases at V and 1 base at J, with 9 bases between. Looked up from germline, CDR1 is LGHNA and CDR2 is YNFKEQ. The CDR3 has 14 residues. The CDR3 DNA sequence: TGTGCCAGCAGCCACCGTGGGATCCAAGAGACCCAGTACTTC. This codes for CASSHRGIQETQYF.

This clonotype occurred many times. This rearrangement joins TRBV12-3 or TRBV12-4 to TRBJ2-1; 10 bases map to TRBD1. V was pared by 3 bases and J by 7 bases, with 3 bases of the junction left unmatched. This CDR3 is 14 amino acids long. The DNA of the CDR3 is TGTGCCAGCAGTTTCGGACAGGGGGGGAATGAGCAGTTCTTC. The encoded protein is CASSFGQGGNEQFF.

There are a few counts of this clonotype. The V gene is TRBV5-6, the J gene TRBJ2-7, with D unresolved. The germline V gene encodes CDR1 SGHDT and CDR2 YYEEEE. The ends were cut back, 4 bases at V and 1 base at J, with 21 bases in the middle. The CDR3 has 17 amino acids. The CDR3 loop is CASSLRPRHLGSYEQYF. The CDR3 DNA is TGTGCCAGCAGCCTTCGACCGAGACACCTTGGGTCCTACGAGCAGTACTTC.

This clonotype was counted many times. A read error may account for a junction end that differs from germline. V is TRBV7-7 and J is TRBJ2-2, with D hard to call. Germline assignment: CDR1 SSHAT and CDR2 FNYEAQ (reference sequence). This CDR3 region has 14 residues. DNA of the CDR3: TGTGCTAGCAGCTTAGGGTTTGACACCGGGGAGCTGTTTTTT. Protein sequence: CASSLGFDTGELFF.

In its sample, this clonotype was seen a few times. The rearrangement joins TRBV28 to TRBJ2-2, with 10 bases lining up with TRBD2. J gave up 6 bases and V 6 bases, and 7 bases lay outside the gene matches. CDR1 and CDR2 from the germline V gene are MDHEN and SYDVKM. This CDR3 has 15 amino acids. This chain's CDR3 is CASRKASGSAGELFF. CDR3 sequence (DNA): TGTGCCAGCAGAAAGGCTAGCGGGAGCGCCGGGGAGCTGTTTTTT. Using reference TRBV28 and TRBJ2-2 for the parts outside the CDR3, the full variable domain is DVKVTQSSRYLVKRTGEKVFLECVQDMDHENMFWYRQDPGLGLRLIYFSYDVKMKEKGDIPEGYSVSREKKERFSLILESASTNQTSMYLCASRKASGSAGELFFGEGSRLTVL.

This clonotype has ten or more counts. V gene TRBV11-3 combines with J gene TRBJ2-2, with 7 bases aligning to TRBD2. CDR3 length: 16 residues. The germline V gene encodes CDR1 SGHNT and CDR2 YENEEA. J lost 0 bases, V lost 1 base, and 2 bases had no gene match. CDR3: CASSLVRGANTGELFF. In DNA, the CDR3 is TGTGCCAGCAGCTTAGTTCGGGGGGCGAACACCGGGGAGCTGTTTTTT.

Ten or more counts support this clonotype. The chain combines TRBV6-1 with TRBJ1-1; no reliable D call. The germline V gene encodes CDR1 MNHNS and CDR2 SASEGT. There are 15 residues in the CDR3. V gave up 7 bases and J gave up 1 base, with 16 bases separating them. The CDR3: CASKSDPLKNTEAFF. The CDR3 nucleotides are TGTGCCAGCAAATCCGATCCGCTCAAGAACACTGAAGCTTTCTTT.

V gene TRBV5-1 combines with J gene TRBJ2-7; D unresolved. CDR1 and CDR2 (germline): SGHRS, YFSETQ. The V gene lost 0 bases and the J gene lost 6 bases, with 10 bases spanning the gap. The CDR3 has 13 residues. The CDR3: CASSLAPTGEQYF. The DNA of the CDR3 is TGCGCCAGCAGCTTGGCACCGACCGGCGAGCAGTACTTC.

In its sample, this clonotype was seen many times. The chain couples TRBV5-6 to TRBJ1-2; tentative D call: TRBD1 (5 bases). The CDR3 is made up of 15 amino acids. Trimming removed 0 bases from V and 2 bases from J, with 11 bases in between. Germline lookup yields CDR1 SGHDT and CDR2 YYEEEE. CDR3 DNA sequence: TGTGCCAGCAGCTTGGGGGGACGGATAAACTATGGCTACACCTTC. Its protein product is CASSLGGRINYGYTF.

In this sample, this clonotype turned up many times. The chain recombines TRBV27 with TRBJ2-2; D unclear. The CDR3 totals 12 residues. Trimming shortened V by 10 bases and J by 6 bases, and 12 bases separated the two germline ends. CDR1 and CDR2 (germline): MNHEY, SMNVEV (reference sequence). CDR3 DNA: TGTGCCATCTCCCCGAAGGCCGGGGAGCTGTTTTTT. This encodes CAISPKAGELFF.

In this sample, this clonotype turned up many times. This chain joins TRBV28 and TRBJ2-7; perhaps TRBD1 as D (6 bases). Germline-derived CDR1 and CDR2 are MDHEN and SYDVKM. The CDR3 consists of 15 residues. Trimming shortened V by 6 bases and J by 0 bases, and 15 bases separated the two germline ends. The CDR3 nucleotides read TGTGCCAGCAGCCCAGATCAGGGGAGCTCCTACGAGCAGTACTTC. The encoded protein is CASSPDQGSSYEQYF.

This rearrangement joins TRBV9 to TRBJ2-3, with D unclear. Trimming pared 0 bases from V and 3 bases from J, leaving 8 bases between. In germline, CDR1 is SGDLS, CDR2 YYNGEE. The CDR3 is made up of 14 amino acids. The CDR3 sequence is CASSVDGDTDTQYF. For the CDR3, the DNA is TGTGCCAGCAGCGTAGATGGAGATACAGATACGCAGTATTTT.

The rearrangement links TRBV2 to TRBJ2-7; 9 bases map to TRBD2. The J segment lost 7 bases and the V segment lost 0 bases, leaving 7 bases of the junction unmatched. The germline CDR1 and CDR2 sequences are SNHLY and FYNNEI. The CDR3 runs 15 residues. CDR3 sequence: CASSEAAGGPGEQYF. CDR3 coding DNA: TGTGCCAGCAGTGAAGCGGCGGGAGGGCCCGGGGAGCAGTACTTC. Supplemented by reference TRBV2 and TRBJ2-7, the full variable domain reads EPEVTQTPSHQVTQMGQEVILRCVPISNHLYFYWYRQILGQKVEFLVSFYNNEISEKSEIFDDQFSVERPDGSNFTLKIRSTKLEDSAMYFCASSEAAGGPGEQYFGPGTRLTVT.

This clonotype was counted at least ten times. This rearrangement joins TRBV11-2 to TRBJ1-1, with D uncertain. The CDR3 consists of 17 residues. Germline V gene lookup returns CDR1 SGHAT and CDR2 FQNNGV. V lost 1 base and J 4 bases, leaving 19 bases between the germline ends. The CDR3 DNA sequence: TGTGCCAGCAGCTTAGTTCAGGTATGGGGTCGGGCCACTGAAGCTTTCTTT. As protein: CASSLVQVWGRATEAFF.

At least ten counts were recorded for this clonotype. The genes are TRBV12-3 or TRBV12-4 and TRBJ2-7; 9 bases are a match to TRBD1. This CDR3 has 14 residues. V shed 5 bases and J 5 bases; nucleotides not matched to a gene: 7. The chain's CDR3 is CASSPTGGKNEQYF. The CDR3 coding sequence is TGTGCCAGCAGTCCGACAGGGGGGAAGAACGAGCAGTACTTC.

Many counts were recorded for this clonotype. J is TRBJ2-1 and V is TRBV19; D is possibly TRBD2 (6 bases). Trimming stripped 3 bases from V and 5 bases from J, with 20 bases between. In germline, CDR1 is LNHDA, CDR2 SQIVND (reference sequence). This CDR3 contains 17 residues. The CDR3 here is CASSMDGGGWGDNEQFF. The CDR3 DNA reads TGTGCCAGTAGTATGGATGGCGGCGGCTGGGGGGACAATGAGCAGTTCTTC.

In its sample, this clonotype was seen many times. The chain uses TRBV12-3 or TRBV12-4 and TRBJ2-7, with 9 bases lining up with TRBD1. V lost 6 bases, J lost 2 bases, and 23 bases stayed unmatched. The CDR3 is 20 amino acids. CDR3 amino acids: CASSLRDRVFSGPPTYEQYF. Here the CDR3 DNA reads TGTGCCAGCAGCCTCCGGGACAGGGTGTTTAGCGGGCCCCCCACCTACGAGCAGTACTTC.

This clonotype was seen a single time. CDR3 in amino acids: CASTRGSGSNYGYTF. The CDR3 coding sequence is TGTGCCAGCACCCGGGGCAGCGGATCTAACTATGGCTACACCTTC. The chain employs TRBV2 and TRBJ1-2; tentatively, D is TRBD1 (5 bases). Germline-derived CDR1 and CDR2 are SNHLY and FYNNEI. Trimming pared 7 bases from V and 0 bases from J, leaving 15 bases between. The CDR3 extends over 15 amino acids. The full variable domain, in which reference TRBV2 and TRBJ1-2 provide the parts outside the CDR3, is EPEVTQTPSHQVTQMGQEVILRCVPISNHLYFYWYRQILGQKVEFLVSFYNNEISEKSEIFDDQFSVERPDGSNFTLKIRSTKLEDSAMYFCASTRGSGSNYGYTFGSGTRLTVV.

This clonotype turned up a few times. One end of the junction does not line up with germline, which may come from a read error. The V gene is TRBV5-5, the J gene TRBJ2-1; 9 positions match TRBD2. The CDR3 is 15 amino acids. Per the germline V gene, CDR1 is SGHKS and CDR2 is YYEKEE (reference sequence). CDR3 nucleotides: TGTGCCAGCATCCCAGTTGCGGGAGGGCTAAATGAGCCGTTCTTC. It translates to CASIPVAGGLNEPFF.

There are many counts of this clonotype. DNA for the CDR3: TGTGCCAGCAGTTTCGGACAGGAGTATCAGCCCCAGCATTTT. Its translation is CASSFGQEYQPQHF. V is TRBV12-3 or TRBV12-4 and J is TRBJ1-5; TRBD1 agrees at 7 bases. Trimming cost V 3 bases and J 5 bases; bases outside gene matches: 4. The CDR3 has 14 amino acids.

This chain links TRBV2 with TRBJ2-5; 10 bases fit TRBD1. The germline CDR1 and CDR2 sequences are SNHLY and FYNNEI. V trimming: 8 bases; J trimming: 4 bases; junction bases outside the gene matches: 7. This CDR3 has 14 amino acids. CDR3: CASAMTGGGETQYF. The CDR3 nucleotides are TGTGCCAGCGCGATGACAGGGGGCGGAGAGACCCAGTACTTC.

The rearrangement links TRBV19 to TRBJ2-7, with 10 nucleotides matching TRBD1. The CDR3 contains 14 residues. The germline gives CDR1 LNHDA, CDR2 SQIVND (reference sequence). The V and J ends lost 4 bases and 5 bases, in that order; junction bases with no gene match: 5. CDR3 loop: CASSRGQGFDEQYF. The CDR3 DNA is TGTGCCAGTAGTAGGGGACAGGGGTTCGACGAGCAGTACTTC.